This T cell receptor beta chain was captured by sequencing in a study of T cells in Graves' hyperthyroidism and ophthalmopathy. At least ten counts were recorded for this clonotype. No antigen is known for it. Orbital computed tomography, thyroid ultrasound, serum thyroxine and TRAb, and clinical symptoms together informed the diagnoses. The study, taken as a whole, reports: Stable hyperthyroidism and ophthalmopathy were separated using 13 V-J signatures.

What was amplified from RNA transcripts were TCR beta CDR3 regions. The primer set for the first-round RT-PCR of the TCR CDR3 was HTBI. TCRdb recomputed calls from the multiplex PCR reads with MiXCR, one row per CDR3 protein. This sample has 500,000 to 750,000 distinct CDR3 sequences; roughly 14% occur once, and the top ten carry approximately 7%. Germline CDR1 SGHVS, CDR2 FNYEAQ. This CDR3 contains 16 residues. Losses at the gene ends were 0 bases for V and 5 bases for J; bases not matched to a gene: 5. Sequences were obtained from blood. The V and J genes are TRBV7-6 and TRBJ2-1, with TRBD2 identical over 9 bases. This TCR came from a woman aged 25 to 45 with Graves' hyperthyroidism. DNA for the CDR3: TGTGCCAGCAGCTTAGCGCGCCTAGCGGGAAACAATGAGCAGTTCTTC. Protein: CASSLARLAGNNEQFF. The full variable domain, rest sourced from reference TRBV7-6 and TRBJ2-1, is GAGVSQSPRYKVTKRGQDVALRCDPISGHVSLYWYRQALGQGPEFLTYFNYEAQQDKSGLPNDRFSAERPEGSISTLTIQRTEQRDSAMYRCASSLARLAGNNEQFFGPGTRLTVL.